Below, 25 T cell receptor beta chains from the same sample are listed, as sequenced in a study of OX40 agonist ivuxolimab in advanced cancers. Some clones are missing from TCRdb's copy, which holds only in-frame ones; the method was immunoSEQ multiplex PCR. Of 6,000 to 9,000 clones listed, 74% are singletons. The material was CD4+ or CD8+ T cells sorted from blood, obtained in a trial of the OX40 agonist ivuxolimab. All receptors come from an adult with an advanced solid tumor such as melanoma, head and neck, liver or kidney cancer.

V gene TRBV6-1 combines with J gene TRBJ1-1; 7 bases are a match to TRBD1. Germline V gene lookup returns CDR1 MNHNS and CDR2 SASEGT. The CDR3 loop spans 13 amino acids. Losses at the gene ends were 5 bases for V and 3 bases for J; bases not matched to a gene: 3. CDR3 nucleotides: TGTGCCAGCAGTCCAGGGGGTCACACTGAAGCTTTCTTT. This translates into CASSPGGHTEAFF.

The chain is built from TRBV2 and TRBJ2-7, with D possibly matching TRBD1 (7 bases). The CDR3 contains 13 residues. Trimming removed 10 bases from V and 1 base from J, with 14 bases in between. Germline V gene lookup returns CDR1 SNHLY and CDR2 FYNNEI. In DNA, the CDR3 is TGTGCCACCCAGGGGGGAATTTCCTACGAGCAGTACTTC. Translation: CATQGGISYEQYF.

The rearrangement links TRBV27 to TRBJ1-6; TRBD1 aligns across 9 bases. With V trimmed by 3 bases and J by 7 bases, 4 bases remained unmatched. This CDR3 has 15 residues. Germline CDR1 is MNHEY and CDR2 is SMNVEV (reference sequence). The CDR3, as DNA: TGTGCCAGCAGTTTGGGACAGGGACGAAATTCACCCCTCCACTTT. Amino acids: CASSLGQGRNSPLHF.

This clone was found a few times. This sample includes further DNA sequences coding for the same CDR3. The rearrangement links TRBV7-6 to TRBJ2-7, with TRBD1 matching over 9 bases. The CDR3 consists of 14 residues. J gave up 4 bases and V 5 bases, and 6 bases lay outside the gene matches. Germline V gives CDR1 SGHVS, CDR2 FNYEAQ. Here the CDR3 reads CASSLGTGRYEQYF. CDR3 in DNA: TGTGCCAGCAGCCTAGGGACAGGGCGATACGAGCAGTACTTC.

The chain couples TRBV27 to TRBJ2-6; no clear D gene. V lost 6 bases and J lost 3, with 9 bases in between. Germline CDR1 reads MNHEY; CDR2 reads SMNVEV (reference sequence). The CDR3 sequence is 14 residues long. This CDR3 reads CASSSNFGANVLTF. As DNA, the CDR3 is TGTGCCAGCAGCTCGAACTTTGGGGCCAACGTCCTGACTTTC.

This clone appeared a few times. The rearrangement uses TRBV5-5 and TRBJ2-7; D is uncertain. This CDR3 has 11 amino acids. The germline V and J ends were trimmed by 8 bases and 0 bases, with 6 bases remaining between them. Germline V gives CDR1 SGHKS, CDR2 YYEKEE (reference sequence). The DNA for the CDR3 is TGTGCCAGAAGTCTCTCCTACGAGCAGTACTTC. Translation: CARSLSYEQYF. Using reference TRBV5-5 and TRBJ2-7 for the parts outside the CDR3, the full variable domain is DAGVTQSPTHLIKTRGQQVTLRCSPISGHKSVSWYQQVLGQGPQFIFQYYEKEERGRGNFPDRFSARQFPNYSSELNVNALLLGDSALYLCARSLSYEQYFGPGTRLTVT.

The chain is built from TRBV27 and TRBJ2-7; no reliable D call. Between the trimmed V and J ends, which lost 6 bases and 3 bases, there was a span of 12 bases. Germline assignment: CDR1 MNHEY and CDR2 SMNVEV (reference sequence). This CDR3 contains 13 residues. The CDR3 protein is CASSLDPRYEQYF. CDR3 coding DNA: TGTGCCAGCAGCCTCGACCCCCGCTACGAGCAGTACTTC.

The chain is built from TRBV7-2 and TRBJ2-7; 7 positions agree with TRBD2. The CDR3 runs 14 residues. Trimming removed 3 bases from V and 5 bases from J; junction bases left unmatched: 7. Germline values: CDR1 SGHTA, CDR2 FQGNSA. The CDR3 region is CASSFLGTMNEQYF. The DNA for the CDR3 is TGTGCCAGCAGCTTTCTAGGGACTATGAACGAGCAGTACTTC. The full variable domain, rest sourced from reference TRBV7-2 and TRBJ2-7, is GAGVSQSPSNKVTEKGKDVELRCDPISGHTALYWYRQSLGQGLEFLIYFQGNSAPDKSGLPSDRFSAERTGGSVSTLTIQRTQQEDSAVYLCASSFLGTMNEQYFGPGTRLTVT.

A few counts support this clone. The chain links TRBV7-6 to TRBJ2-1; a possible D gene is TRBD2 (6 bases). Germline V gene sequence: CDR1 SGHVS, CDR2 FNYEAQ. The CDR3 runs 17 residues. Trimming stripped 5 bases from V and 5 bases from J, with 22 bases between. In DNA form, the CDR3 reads TGTGCCAGCAGCCCAGTGGCCCCGGGAGCCATCAACAATGAGCAGTTCTTC. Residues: CASSPVAPGAINNEQFF.

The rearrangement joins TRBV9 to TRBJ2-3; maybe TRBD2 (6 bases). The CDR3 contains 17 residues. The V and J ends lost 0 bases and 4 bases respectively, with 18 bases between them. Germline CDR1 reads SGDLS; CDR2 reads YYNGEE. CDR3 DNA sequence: TGTGCCAGCAGCGTAGGTGGGGTATGGGGGGAAGCAGATACGCAGTATTTT. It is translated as CASSVGGVWGEADTQYF.

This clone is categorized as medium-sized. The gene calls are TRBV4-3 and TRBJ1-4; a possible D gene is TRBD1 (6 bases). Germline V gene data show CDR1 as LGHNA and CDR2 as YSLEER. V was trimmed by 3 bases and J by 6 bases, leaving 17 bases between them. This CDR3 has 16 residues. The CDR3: CASSQLLTGAHEKLFF. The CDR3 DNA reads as TGCGCCAGCAGCCAGTTGTTGACAGGCGCGCATGAAAAACTGTTTTTT.

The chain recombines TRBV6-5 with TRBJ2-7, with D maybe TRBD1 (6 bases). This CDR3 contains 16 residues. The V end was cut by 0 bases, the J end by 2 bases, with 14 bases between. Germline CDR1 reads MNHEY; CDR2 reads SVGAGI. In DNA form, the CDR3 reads TGTGCCAGCAGTTACTCCCCGAGGGACACTGCCTACGAGCAGTACTTC. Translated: CASSYSPRDTAYEQYF.

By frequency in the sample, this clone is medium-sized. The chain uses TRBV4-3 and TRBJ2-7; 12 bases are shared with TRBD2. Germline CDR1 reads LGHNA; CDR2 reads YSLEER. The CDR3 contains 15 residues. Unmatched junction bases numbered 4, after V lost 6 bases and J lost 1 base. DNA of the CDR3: TGCGCCAGCAGACATGGGACTAGCGGGTCCTACGAGCAGTACTTC. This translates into CASRHGTSGSYEQYF.

CDR3 residues: CASSWTSGAQETQYF. The CDR3 DNA reads as TGTGCCAGCAGTTGGACTAGCGGGGCACAAGAGACCCAGTACTTC. V gene TRBV27 combines with J gene TRBJ2-5, with 12 bases lining up with TRBD2. Germline V gene lookup returns CDR1 MNHEY and CDR2 SMNVEV (reference sequence). This CDR3 has 15 residues. With V trimmed by 4 bases and J by 2 bases, 2 bases remained unmatched.

CDR3 in DNA: TGTGCCGCTCACGGAAGGGTCACTGAAGCTTTCTTT. Protein product: CAAHGRVTEAFF. This chain joins TRBV6-5 and TRBJ1-1, with unresolved D. The V gene lost 11 bases and the J gene lost 4 bases, with 14 bases spanning the gap. The CDR3 loop spans 12 amino acids. The germline gives CDR1 MNHEY, CDR2 SVGAGI.

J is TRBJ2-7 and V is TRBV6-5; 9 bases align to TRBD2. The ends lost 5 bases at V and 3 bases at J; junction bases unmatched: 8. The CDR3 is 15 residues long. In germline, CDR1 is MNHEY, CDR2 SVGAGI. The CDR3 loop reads CASSPIAGANYEQYF. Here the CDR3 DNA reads TGTGCCAGCAGTCCCATAGCGGGGGCCAACTACGAGCAGTACTTC.

The CDR3 loop reads CASSPFDGGGYEQYF. Here the CDR3 DNA reads TGTGCCAGCAGTCCTTTCGACGGTGGAGGCTACGAGCAGTACTTC. The chain uses TRBV27 and TRBJ2-7; TRBD2 is a possible D gene (5 bases). V lost 5 bases and J 3 bases, leaving 17 bases between the germline ends. The CDR3 has 15 residues. CDR1 MNHEY and CDR2 SMNVEV come from the germline V gene (reference sequence).

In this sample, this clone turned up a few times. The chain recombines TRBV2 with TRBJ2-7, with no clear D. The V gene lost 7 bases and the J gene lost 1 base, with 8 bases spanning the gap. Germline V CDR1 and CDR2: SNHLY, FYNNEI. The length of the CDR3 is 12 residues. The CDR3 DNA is TGTGCCAGCAAGGCAGGTTCCTACGAGCAGTACTTC. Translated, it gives CASKAGSYEQYF.

The CDR3, as DNA: TGTGCCAGCAGTTTATGGCCAGGGCCGGGGCTGTTTTTT. Translating it yields CASSLWPGPGLFF. The genes are TRBV28 and TRBJ1-4; tentative D call: TRBD1 (5 bases). The V gene lost 0 bases and the J gene lost 14 bases, with 13 bases spanning the gap. Germline V gene lookup returns CDR1 MDHEN and CDR2 SYDVKM. The CDR3 length is 13 residues.

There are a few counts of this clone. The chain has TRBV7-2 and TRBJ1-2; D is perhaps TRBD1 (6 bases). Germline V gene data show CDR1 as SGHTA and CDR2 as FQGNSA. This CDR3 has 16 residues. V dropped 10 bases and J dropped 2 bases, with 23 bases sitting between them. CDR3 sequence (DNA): TGTGCCACCGGCTTAAGGGGGAAGACAGTGAACTATGGCTACACCTTC. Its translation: CATGLRGKTVNYGYTF. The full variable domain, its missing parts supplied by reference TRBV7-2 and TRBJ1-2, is GAGVSQSPSNKVTEKGKDVELRCDPISGHTALYWYRQSLGQGLEFLIYFQGNSAPDKSGLPSDRFSAERTGGSVSTLTIQRTQQEDSAVYLCATGLRGKTVNYGYTFGSGTRLTVV.

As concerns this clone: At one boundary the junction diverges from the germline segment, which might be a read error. The DNA for the CDR3 is TGTGCCAGCAGCTTAGGGACAGGGAACGCCGGGGAGCTGTTTTTT. This translates into CASSLGTGNAGELFF. The rearrangement links TRBV7-6 to TRBJ2-2; TRBD1 matches at 8 bases. There are 15 residues in the CDR3. Per germline, CDR1 SGHVS and CDR2 FNYEAQ.

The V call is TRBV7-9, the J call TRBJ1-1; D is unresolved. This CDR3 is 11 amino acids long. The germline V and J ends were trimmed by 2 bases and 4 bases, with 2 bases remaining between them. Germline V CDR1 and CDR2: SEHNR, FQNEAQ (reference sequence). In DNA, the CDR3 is TGTGCCAGCAGCTTATCCACTGAAGCTTTCTTT. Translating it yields CASSLSTEAFF. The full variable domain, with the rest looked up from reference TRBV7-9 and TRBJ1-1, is DTGVSQNPRHKITKRGQNVTFRCDPISEHNRLYWYRQTLGQGPEFLTYFQNEAQLEKSRLLSDRFSAERPKGSFSTLEIQRTEQGDSAMYLCASSLSTEAFFGQGTRLTVV.

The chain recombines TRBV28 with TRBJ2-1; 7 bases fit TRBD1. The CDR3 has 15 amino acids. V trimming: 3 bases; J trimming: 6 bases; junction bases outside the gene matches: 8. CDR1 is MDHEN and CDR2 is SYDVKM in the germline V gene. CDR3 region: CASSFYQGVGNEQFF. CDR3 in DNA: TGTGCCAGCAGTTTCTACCAGGGGGTGGGCAATGAGCAGTTCTTC.

The CDR3 sequence: CASSLSGWGRGTEAFF. The CDR3 DNA is TGTGCCAGCAGTTTATCAGGATGGGGGAGGGGGACTGAAGCTTTCTTT. This rearrangement joins TRBV27 to TRBJ1-1; D possibly corresponds to TRBD1 (6 bases). The CDR3 length is 16 residues. In germline, CDR1 is MNHEY, CDR2 SMNVEV (reference sequence). The V end was cut by 0 bases, the J end by 5 bases, with 16 bases between.

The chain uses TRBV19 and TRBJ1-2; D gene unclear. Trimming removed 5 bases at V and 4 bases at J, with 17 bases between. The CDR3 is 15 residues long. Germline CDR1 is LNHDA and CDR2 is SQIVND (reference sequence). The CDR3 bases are TGTGCCAGTAGTCTCGTGTGGGCAGGCCCCTATGGCTACACCTTC. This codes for CASSLVWAGPYGYTF.